Below are 16 T cell receptor beta chains sequenced from a single sample in a study of blood T cell repertoires in COVID-19. The protocol was immunoSEQ multiplex PCR, while the TCRdb copy is restricted to in-frame clones and leaves out a portion. The sample holds some 140,000 clones; roughly 89% are singletons and the top ten take about 0.55%. The sequenced sample consisted of peripheral blood. The receptors come from a man aged 50-59 years with acute or convalescent COVID-19.

The V gene is TRBV4-1, the J gene TRBJ2-1, with D maybe TRBD2 (5 bases). V was pared by 3 bases and J by 5 bases, with 11 bases between. The length of the CDR3 is 14 residues. The germline gives CDR1 MGHRA, CDR2 YSYEKL. In DNA, the CDR3 is TGCGCCAGCAGCCACGTTAGCGATAACAATGAGCAGTTCTTC. It encodes CASSHVSDNNEQFF.

This sequence joins TRBV29-1 and TRBJ2-7; 8 bases are a match to TRBD1. This CDR3 contains 15 residues. Germline V lookup: CDR1 SQVTM, CDR2 ANQGSEA. Trimming took 4 bases from V and 3 from J; bases not matched to a gene: 11. The CDR3 loop reads CSVASGQGGSYEQYF. The CDR3 DNA follows: TGCAGCGTTGCATCTGGACAGGGAGGCAGCTACGAGCAGTACTTC.

V is TRBV7-3 and J is TRBJ2-2, with a weak D call TRBD2 (6 bases). Between the trimmed V and J ends, which lost 4 bases and 6 bases, there was a span of 12 bases. CDR1 SGHTA and CDR2 FQGTGA come from the germline V gene. This CDR3 has 14 amino acids. The CDR3 DNA reads as TGTGCCAGCAGCTCGGGAGCCGGGCCCGGGGAGCTGTTTTTT. Its translation is CASSSGAGPGELFF. The full variable domain, its missing parts supplied by reference TRBV7-3 and TRBJ2-2, is GAGVSQTPSNKVTEKGKYVELRCDPISGHTALYWYRQSLGQGPEFLIYFQGTGAADDSGLPNDRFFAVRPEGSVSTLKIQRTERGDSAVYLCASSSGAGPGELFFGEGSRLTVL.

CDR3 sequence: CASSQVLGGFHTGELFF. The DNA of the CDR3 is TGTGCCAGCAGCCAAGTCCTTGGGGGGTTTCATACCGGGGAGCTGTTTTTT. The V call is TRBV4-2, the J call TRBJ2-2; the D gene is possibly TRBD2 (6 bases). CDR1 and CDR2 (germline): LGHNA, YNFKEQ. Trimming stripped 1 base from V and 5 bases from J, with 17 bases between. CDR3 length equals 17 residues.

V usage is TRBV5-3 and J usage is TRBJ2-1, with D possibly being TRBD1 (6 bases). TRBV5-3 is an ORF, with its function uncertain. This CDR3 is built from 13 residues. The V end lost 5 bases, the J end lost 11 bases, and 17 bases lay between the germline ends. DNA for the CDR3: TGTGCCAGAAGAGTGCTAGGGGGTTTCAAGCAGTTCTTC. Translation gives CARRVLGGFKQFF.

The chain combines TRBV21-1 with TRBJ2-2; the D segment call TRBD2 is taken from the table without a DNA check. TRBV21-1 corresponds to a pseudogene. The CDR3 is made up of 17 amino acids. This CDR3 is CASVHTSGRDNTGELFF. DNA of the CDR3: TGTGCCAGCGTTCACACTAGCGGGAGGGATAACACCGGGGAGCTGTTTTTT.

This chain joins TRBV30 and TRBJ1-4; TRBD1 matches 7 bases. Germline trimming cut 3 bases from V and 5 bases from J; bases unmatched to any gene: 12. The CDR3 is 16 residues long. Germline CDR1 GTSNPN, CDR2 SVGIG (reference sequence). CDR3 DNA sequence: TGTGCCTGGAGAGCCCTCATACGGGACAGCAATGAAAAACTGTTTTTT. Protein: CAWRALIRDSNEKLFF.

The V and J genes are TRBV6-5 and TRBJ1-1; D remains ambiguous. With 2 bases removed from V and 1 base from J, the gap between germline ends came to 5 bases. The germline gives CDR1 MNHEY, CDR2 SVGAGI. The CDR3 has 13 residues. CDR3: CASSYKQNTEAFF. In DNA, the CDR3 is TGTGCCAGCAGTTACAAACAGAACACTGAAGCTTTCTTT.

The J gene is TRBJ1-2, the V gene TRBV19, with 9 positions matching TRBD1. Germline V gene lookup returns CDR1 LNHDA and CDR2 SQIVND (reference sequence). V lost 4 bases to trimming and J lost 6 bases; unmatched junction nucleotides: 0. This CDR3 is 12 amino acids long. CDR3 nucleotides: TGTGCCAGTAGTAGGGACAGGGATGGCTACACCTTC. Amino acids: CASSRDRDGYTF.

A single count supports this clone. The genes are TRBV7-3 and TRBJ2-1; D uncertain. Germline lookup yields CDR1 SGHTA and CDR2 FQGTGA. The CDR3 runs to 14 residues. The ends were cut back, 0 bases at V and 8 bases at J, with 11 bases in the middle. CDR3 region: CASSLTGAVHEQFF. The CDR3 DNA reads as TGTGCCAGCAGCTTAACGGGCGCAGTCCATGAGCAGTTCTTC.

The chain has TRBV18 and TRBJ2-4; possible D gene TRBD2, 5 bases. The V end lost 3 bases, the J end lost 1 base, and 10 bases lay between the germline ends. The CDR3 spans 15 residues. The germline gives CDR1 KGHSH, CDR2 LQKENI. The DNA for the CDR3 is TGTGCCAGCTCACCTCCGACGGGGGCCAAAAACATTCAGTACTTC. Translated, it gives CASSPPTGAKNIQYF.

The chain couples TRBV27 to TRBJ1-4, with 9 bases matching TRBD1. The CDR3 runs 16 residues. Per the germline V gene, CDR1 is MNHEY and CDR2 is SMNVEV (reference sequence). The trim removed 5 bases at V and 7 bases at J, leaving 11 bases unmatched. CDR3 sequence (DNA): TGTGCCAGCAGTACAATATACAGGGGGCCGTCTGAAAAACTGTTTTTT. Residues: CASSTIYRGPSEKLFF.

J is TRBJ2-1 and V is TRBV5-4; TRBD2 matches at 12 bases. Trimming took 4 bases from V and 1 from J; bases not matched to a gene: 9. Per the germline V gene, CDR1 is SGHNT and CDR2 is YYREEE (reference sequence). The CDR3 length is 18 residues. The CDR3 coding sequence is TGTGCCAGCAGCGGAACACTAGCGGGGGGAATTTCCTACAATGAGCAGTTCTTC. It is translated as CASSGTLAGGISYNEQFF.

The chain uses TRBV24-1 and TRBJ2-3, with 10 bases that match TRBD2. Germline V lookup: CDR1 KGHDR, CDR2 SFDVKD. CDR3 length equals 16 residues. The J segment lost 9 bases and the V segment lost 1 base, leaving 9 bases of the junction unmatched. The CDR3 is CATSDFPSGRGRTQYF. The CDR3 region has the DNA TGTGCCACCAGTGATTTTCCTAGCGGGAGAGGGCGGACGCAGTATTTT.

The chain has TRBV11-2 and TRBJ2-7, with 9 bases lining up with TRBD1. The V and J ends lost 7 bases and 7 bases, in that order; junction bases with no gene match: 8. Germline CDR1 and CDR2: SGHAT and FQNNGV. This CDR3 has 13 amino acids. The CDR3 protein is CASTRQGEWEQYF. The CDR3 region has the DNA TGTGCCAGCACAAGACAGGGGGAGTGGGAGCAGTACTTC.

The chain is built from TRBV11-2 and TRBJ2-7; TRBD1 aligns across 7 bases. V dropped 0 bases and J dropped 4; count of bases not matched to a gene: 6. Germline V gene data show CDR1 as SGHAT and CDR2 as FQNNGV. The CDR3 is 15 residues long. CDR3 sequence reads: CASSLDDRAGYEQYV. The CDR3 DNA is TGTGCCAGCAGCTTAGATGACAGGGCGGGTTACGAGCAGTACGTC.